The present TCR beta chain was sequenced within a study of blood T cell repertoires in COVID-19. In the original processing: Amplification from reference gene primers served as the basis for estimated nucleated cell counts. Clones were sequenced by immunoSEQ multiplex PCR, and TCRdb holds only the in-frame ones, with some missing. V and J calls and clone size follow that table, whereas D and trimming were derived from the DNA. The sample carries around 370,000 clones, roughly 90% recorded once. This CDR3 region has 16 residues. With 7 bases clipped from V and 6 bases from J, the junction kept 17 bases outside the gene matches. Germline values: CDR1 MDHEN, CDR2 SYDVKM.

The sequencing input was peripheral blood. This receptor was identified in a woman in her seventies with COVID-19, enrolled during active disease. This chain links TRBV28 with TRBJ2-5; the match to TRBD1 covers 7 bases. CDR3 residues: CASTKASTGEGKTQYF. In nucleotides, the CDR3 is TGTGCCAGCACTAAGGCGAGCACAGGGGAAGGAAAGACCCAGTACTTC.